The 2 T cell receptor beta chains below were found in one sample sequenced in a study of regulatory T cells in long-lasting Graves disease. As to time point: newly diagnosed GD, antithyroid drugs for less than 3 months. Generation of the TCR library employed RNA extracted from PBMCs. Library construction for TCR beta used iRepertoire HTBI primers and Arm-PCR of CDR3 regions. Using its own MiXCR run on the multiplex PCR reads, TCRdb lists one record per CDR3 protein. This table has around 330,000 distinct CDR3 sequences, approximately 20% appearing once. The material sequenced was peripheral blood mononuclear cells (PBMCs), taken at new diagnosis, from a patient treated with antithyroid drugs. The receptors shown here come from a female donor with Graves disease.

This chain joins TRBV6-2 or TRBV6-3 and TRBJ2-5; TRBD1 agrees at 7 bases. CDR3 size: 15 residues. The V and J ends lost 6 bases and 4 bases, in that order; junction bases with no gene match: 11. Germline V lookup: CDR1 MNHEY, CDR2 SVGEGT. The CDR3 region has the DNA TGTGCCAGCAGGAGGGGGCAGGGTGGTATAGAGACCCAGTACTTC. Its translation is CASRRGQGGIETQYF.

The CDR3 here is CASSPLAGTSYEQYF. The CDR3 DNA is TGTGCCAGCAGCCCTCTAGCGGGGACCTCCTACGAGCAGTACTTC. The gene calls are TRBV13 and TRBJ2-7; 9 positions agree with TRBD2. Germline V lookup: CDR1 PRHDT, CDR2 FYEKMQ (reference sequence). This CDR3 has 15 residues. V shed 5 bases and J 0 bases; nucleotides not matched to a gene: 5.